This entry describes one T cell receptor beta chain. The antigen remains undetermined. Study processing details: ImmunoSEQ yielded junction-only sequences lacking quality scores, so filtering differed. The data were produced by immunoSEQ multiplex PCR, yet TCRdb's version contains in-frame clones alone and is incomplete. The DNA gave D and trimming, while V, J and clone size come from that table. The data hold 760,000 or so clones, with 90% to 98% observed a single time. This sample is part of a study of shared clonotypes between healthy human individuals. The study's findings and limits: Compared with memory subsets, naive subsets generally had larger estimated richness.

Naive CD8 cells, CD45RO-negative and positively selected for CCR7, excluded terminally differentiated effector memory CD45RA+ cells. V was clipped by 1 base and J by 0 bases, with 12 bases between them. The CDR3 consists of 17 residues. Germline V gene sequence: CDR1 MGHDK, CDR2 SYGVNS. V and J are TRBV25-1 and TRBJ1-4; D remains unclear. The clonotype comes from a man aged 25-40 years in good health. The sequenced material came from naive CD8+ T cells sorted from blood. CDR3 DNA: TGTGCCAGCAGTGAATCCCCGTTGGTAACAACTAATGAAAAACTGTTTTTT. Translated, it gives CASSESPLVTTNEKLFF. The complete variable domain, with remaining parts taken from reference TRBV25-1 and TRBJ1-4, reads EADIYQTPRYLVIGTGKKITLECSQTMGHDKMYWYQQDPGMELHLIHYSYGVNSTEKGDLSSESTVSRIRTEHFPLTLESARPSHTSQYLCASSESPLVTTNEKLFFGSGTQLSVL.